The 28 T cell receptor beta chains presented below share a single source sample, sequenced in a study of Graves' ophthalmopathy and Graves' hyperthyroidism. For repertoire sequencing, the TCR beta CDR3 regions were amplified from RNA transcripts. RT-PCR was first run with HTBI primers, then multiplex PCR in a second round. Using its own MiXCR run on the multiplex PCR reads, TCRdb lists one record per CDR3 protein. The profile shows fewer than 600,000 distinct CDR3 sequences, approximately 15% of them singletons. Specimen: blood. These receptor sequences come from a woman aged 25 to 39 with Graves' ophthalmopathy.

The sample holds many counts of this clonotype. The chain carries TRBV4-1 and TRBJ1-1; D is unresolved. The CDR3 extends over 14 amino acids. The germline CDR1 and CDR2 sequences are MGHRA and YSYEKL. V gave up 4 bases and J gave up 4 bases, with 13 bases separating them. This CDR3 is CASSPVWPPTEAFF. For the CDR3, the DNA is TGCGCCAGCAGCCCCGTTTGGCCTCCCACTGAAGCTTTCTTT.

In its sample, this clonotype was seen many times. The V and J genes are TRBV30 and TRBJ1-1, with 10 bases aligning to TRBD1. V was pared by 1 base and J by 5 bases, with 4 bases of the junction left unmatched. The CDR3 is made up of 14 amino acids. Germline assignment: CDR1 GTSNPN and CDR2 SVGIG (reference sequence). This CDR3 reads CAWSGTGGRTEAFF. As DNA, the CDR3 is TGTGCCTGGAGTGGGACAGGGGGACGGACTGAAGCTTTCTTT.

This clonotype was detected only a few times. The chain joins TRBV30 to TRBJ1-1; possibly TRBD1 for D (5 bases). Trimming shortened V by 2 bases and J by 6 bases, and 16 bases separated the two germline ends. Germline CDR1 reads GTSNPN; CDR2 reads SVGIG (reference sequence). The CDR3 length is 14 residues. The CDR3 here is CAWSPLSGVAEAFF. The CDR3 nucleotides read TGTGCCTGGAGTCCCTTATCGGGGGTCGCTGAAGCTTTCTTT.

This clonotype was seen only a few times. This rearrangement joins TRBV20-1 to TRBJ1-2, with D unresolved. Germline CDR1 and CDR2: DFQATT and SNEGSKA (reference sequence). The CDR3 is made up of 14 amino acids. V dropped 0 bases and J dropped 2 bases, with 10 bases sitting between them. CDR3 in amino acids: CSARDRTVNYGYTF. The CDR3 DNA follows: TGCAGTGCTAGAGATCGCACAGTGAACTATGGCTACACCTTC.

This clonotype came up many times. The rearrangement joins TRBV6-1 to TRBJ2-5; 15 positions match TRBD2. This CDR3 is 16 amino acids long. Germline lookup yields CDR1 MNHNS and CDR2 SASEGT. V lost 4 bases, J lost 4 bases, and 4 bases stayed unmatched. CDR3: CASSGTSGGAGETQYF. CDR3 bases: TGTGCCAGCAGTGGGACTAGCGGGGGGGCCGGAGAGACCCAGTACTTC.

At least ten counts were recorded for this clonotype. This rearrangement joins TRBV6-1 to TRBJ1-5; 8 bases map to TRBD1. This CDR3 is 13 amino acids long. Germline CDR1 is MNHNS and CDR2 is SASEGT. CDR3 in amino acids: CAGGQEINQPQHF. The DNA of the CDR3 is TGTGCAGGGGGACAGGAGATCAATCAGCCCCAGCATTTT.

This clonotype was observed at least ten times. The chain couples TRBV7-2 to TRBJ2-2; D gene uncertain. Germline CDR1 and CDR2: SGHTA and FQGNSA. CDR3 length: 11 residues. The V end lost 1 base, the J end lost 11 bases, and 5 bases lay between the germline ends. The CDR3 nucleotides read TGTGCCAGCAGCTTAGTAACCGAGCTGTTTTTT. Residues: CASSLVTELFF.

This clonotype was counted many times. The CDR3 loop reads CASSGSRTAQYF. CDR3 nucleotides: TGTGCCAGCAGTGGCAGTCGTACGGCCCAGTACTTC. The chain couples TRBV6-1 to TRBJ2-5; no reliable D call. Per germline, CDR1 MNHNS and CDR2 SASEGT. CDR3 length: 12 amino acids. The V and J ends lost 4 bases and 9 bases respectively, with 12 bases between them.

There are many counts of this clonotype. This sequence joins TRBV6-1 and TRBJ1-2; possibly TRBD1 for D (5 bases). Trimming removed 3 bases from V and 6 bases from J, with 14 bases in between. This CDR3 has 14 amino acids. Germline CDR1 MNHNS, CDR2 SASEGT. The CDR3 DNA reads as TGTGCCAGCAGTGAGTCAGGGCGGAAGGATGGCTACACCTTC. Its protein product is CASSESGRKDGYTF.

This clonotype was observed many times. The chain uses TRBV7-9 and TRBJ1-1; D may be TRBD1 (6 bases). The CDR3 spans 12 residues. In germline, CDR1 is SEHNR, CDR2 FQNEAQ (reference sequence). The ends were cut back, 8 bases at V and 4 bases at J, with 11 bases in the middle. The CDR3 DNA is TGTGCCAGCGGACAGACGACCACTGAAGCTTTCTTT. It yields the protein CASGQTTTEAFF.

This clonotype was recorded a few times. J is TRBJ1-1 and V is TRBV4-1, with TRBD1 identical over 11 bases. The CDR3 loop spans 17 amino acids. Germline loops: CDR1 MGHRA, CDR2 YSYEKL. J was trimmed by 0 bases and V by 1 base; bases with no gene match: 4. CDR3 amino acids: CASSQGLGQGVNTEAFF. For the CDR3, the DNA is TGCGCCAGCAGCCAAGGTCTGGGACAGGGGGTGAACACTGAAGCTTTCTTT.

This clonotype was observed a few times. V gene TRBV6-1 combines with J gene TRBJ2-3, with 11 bases lining up with TRBD2. The length of the CDR3 is 15 residues. The V segment lost 8 bases and the J segment 0 bases; nucleotides outside the gene matches: 4. From germline, CDR1 is MNHNS and CDR2 SASEGT. CDR3 DNA sequence: TGTGCCAGCGAGAGGACTAGCGGGAGCACAGATACGCAGTATTTT. Translating gives CASERTSGSTDTQYF.

This clonotype was seen repeatedly, ten times or more. The chain recombines TRBV12-3 or TRBV12-4 with TRBJ2-6; no clear D. The CDR3 is made up of 13 amino acids. Trimming took off 7 bases at V and 0 bases at J, with 4 bases between the two ends. CDR3 sequence reads: CASTNSGANVLTF. DNA of the CDR3: TGTGCCAGCACCAACTCTGGGGCCAACGTCCTGACTTTC.

CDR3 loop: CASSPTSGGSDTQYF. In DNA, the CDR3 is TGTGCCAGCAGTCCAACTAGCGGGGGATCAGATACGCAGTATTTT. The gene calls are TRBV6-1 and TRBJ2-3; 11 bases fit TRBD2. CDR3 length: 15 residues. V was pared by 5 bases and J by 4 bases, with 5 bases of the junction left unmatched. The germline V gene has CDR1 MNHNS and CDR2 SASEGT.

This clonotype was seen ten or more times. This chain uses TRBV19 with TRBJ1-1; 7 nucleotides agree with TRBD1. The germline gives CDR1 LNHDA, CDR2 SQIVND (reference sequence). The CDR3 length is 15 residues. Germline trimming cut 5 bases from V and 4 bases from J; bases unmatched to any gene: 10. CDR3 in amino acids: CASSLSTGIGTEAFF. CDR3 sequence (DNA): TGTGCCAGTAGTCTATCGACAGGGATCGGCACTGAAGCTTTCTTT.

The chain's CDR3 is CASSQSRQGELYEQYF. Written as DNA, the CDR3 is TGTGCCAGCAGCCAAAGCAGACAGGGAGAATTGTACGAGCAGTACTTC. The chain employs TRBV4-2 and TRBJ2-7, with 7 bases identical to TRBD1. The CDR3 runs to 16 residues. From germline, CDR1 is LGHNA and CDR2 YNFKEQ. The trim removed 2 bases at V and 4 bases at J, leaving 11 bases unmatched.

The sample holds many counts of this clonotype. DNA of the CDR3: TGTGCCAGCAGTTACCCGGACAGGATGAGCAATCAGCCCCAGCATTTT. This translates into CASSYPDRMSNQPQHF. The chain is built from TRBV6-2 or TRBV6-3 and TRBJ1-5; 7 bases fit TRBD1. CDR1 MNHEY and CDR2 SVGEGT come from the germline V gene. V gave up 2 bases and J gave up 1 base; unmatched junction bases: 5. The CDR3 contains 16 residues.

The sample holds many counts of this clonotype. The gene calls are TRBV10-3 and TRBJ1-5; 9 bases are shared with TRBD1. This CDR3 comprises 13 residues. CDR1 and CDR2 (germline): ENHRY, SYGVKD. The trim removed 6 bases at V and 7 bases at J, leaving 4 bases unmatched. CDR3 residues: CAISRTGVQPQHF. The CDR3 coding sequence is TGTGCCATCAGCCGGACAGGGGTACAGCCCCAGCATTTT.

This clonotype came up many times. The chain carries TRBV5-4 and TRBJ1-6; D perhaps matches TRBD1 (6 bases). V lost 0 bases to trimming and J lost 7 bases, with 14 bases between them. This CDR3 region has 16 residues. Germline V CDR1 and CDR2: SGHNT, YYREEE (reference sequence). CDR3 loop: CASSLDQGPANSPLHF. CDR3 sequence (DNA): TGTGCCAGCAGCTTGGATCAGGGGCCCGCAAATTCACCCCTCCACTTT.

With respect to this clonotype: The germline gene is not matched at one end of the junction; a read error may be the cause. This rearrangement joins TRBV11-1 to TRBJ2-2; the D gene could be TRBD1 or TRBD2 (5 bases each). Germline assignment: CDR1 SGHAT and CDR2 FQDESV (reference sequence). The CDR3 spans 16 residues. CDR3 in DNA: TGTGCCAGCACCCCTCTCGGCAGGGACCTCACCGGGGAGCTGTGTTTT. It translates to CASTPLGRDLTGELCF.

This clonotype was observed many times. The gene calls are TRBV28 and TRBJ1-1; 7 bases map to TRBD1. The CDR3 runs to 15 residues. Germline CDR1 reads MDHEN; CDR2 reads SYDVKM. J gave up 0 bases and V 5 bases, and 6 bases lay outside the gene matches. This CDR3 is CASSRWDSMNTEAFF. DNA for the CDR3: TGTGCCAGCAGTCGGTGGGACAGCATGAACACTGAAGCTTTCTTT.

This clonotype was picked up many times. V is TRBV6-4 and J is TRBJ2-2; 9 nucleotides line up with TRBD2. In germline, CDR1 is MRHNA, CDR2 SNTAGT. With V trimmed by 4 bases and J by 5 bases, 5 bases remained unmatched. This CDR3 region has 15 residues. The CDR3 protein is CASSVSSGTTGELFF. The CDR3 bases are TGTGCCAGCAGTGTATCTAGCGGGACAACCGGGGAGCTGTTTTTT.

This clonotype was found many times. The V gene is TRBV11-2, the J gene TRBJ1-5; D is unresolved. Trimming took off 1 base at V and 2 bases at J, with 12 bases between the two ends. Per germline, CDR1 SGHAT and CDR2 FQNNGV. This CDR3 is 16 amino acids long. Here the CDR3 reads CASSLGGSAGNQPQHF. In nucleotides, the CDR3 is TGTGCCAGCAGCTTAGGTGGTAGCGCTGGCAATCAGCCCCAGCATTTT.

This clonotype was seen repeatedly, ten times or more. This chain's CDR3 is CASSQGVGGAYGYTF. DNA for the CDR3: TGTGCCAGCAGCCAAGGGGTAGGGGGCGCCTATGGCTACACCTTC. This chain uses TRBV3-1 with TRBJ1-2, with 7 bases identical to TRBD1. V lost 1 base to trimming and J lost 4 bases; unmatched junction nucleotides: 6. Germline lookup yields CDR1 LGHDT and CDR2 YNNKEL (reference sequence). CDR3 length equals 15 residues.

V is TRBV6-1 and J is TRBJ1-1, with D unclear. CDR1 and CDR2 from the germline V gene are MNHNS and SASEGT. With 2 bases removed from V and 7 bases from J, the gap between germline ends came to 14 bases. The CDR3 runs 14 residues. As DNA, the CDR3 is TGTGCCAGCAGTGAAAATCGCGGGGTTAATGAAGCTTTCTTT. Its translation: CASSENRGVNEAFF.

This clonotype was observed at least ten times. The V and J genes are TRBV27 and TRBJ2-5; 10 bases fit TRBD2. CDR1 and CDR2 (germline): MNHEY, SMNVEV (reference sequence). This CDR3 is built from 16 residues. After removal of 6 bases from V and 2 bases from J, the junction contained 9 bases not matched to a gene. The CDR3 sequence is CASSSGTSEYQETQYF. The CDR3 DNA reads as TGTGCCAGCAGCTCCGGGACTAGCGAATATCAAGAGACCCAGTACTTC.

The table lists this clonotype with many counts. This sequence joins TRBV6-5 and TRBJ1-6, with 7 bases lining up with TRBD1. The CDR3 has 15 amino acids. Germline trimming cut 0 bases from V and 6 bases from J; bases unmatched to any gene: 2. Per the germline V gene, CDR1 is MNHEY and CDR2 is SVGAGI. In DNA form, the CDR3 reads TGTGCCAGCAGTTACTCCTACAGGGGTAATTCACCCCTCCACTTT. Protein: CASSYSYRGNSPLHF.

This clonotype has a count of ten or more. The V gene is TRBV6-5, the J gene TRBJ1-6; no clear D gene. V was cut by 5 bases and J by 7 bases, with 15 bases left in between. The CDR3 sequence is 15 residues long. Per germline, CDR1 MNHEY and CDR2 SVGAGI. The CDR3 sequence: CASSTSGKINSPLHF. Here the CDR3 DNA reads TGTGCCAGCAGTACGTCCGGGAAGATAAATTCACCCCTCCACTTT.